These T cell receptor beta chains were read from a single sample in a study of shared clonotypes between healthy human individuals. Measured with immunoSEQ multiplex PCR; TCRdb has only the in-frame clones, and not every one. The sample lists around 720,000 clones, around four fifths occurring once. The sequenced sample consisted of memory CD4+ T cells sorted from blood. The receptors were sampled from a woman in her 30s in good health. Both conserved end residues are part of each CDR3. Fields, in order: clone size, J gene, D gene, V gene, CDR3 DNA, CDR3 protein. The D gene is left open where the match is weak. Rows give clone size only sometimes, using once, few, many, or a class for an expanded clone.

clone_size: NA; j_call: TRBJ2-5; d_call: TRBD2; v_call: TRBV7-3; cdr3_nt: TGTGCCAGCAGCTATTCGACTAGCGGGAGAGGAAGGGAGACCCAGTACTTC; cdr3_aa: CASSYSTSGRGRETQYF
clone_size: NA; j_call: TRBJ2-2; d_call: TRBD2; v_call: TRBV6-1; cdr3_nt: TGTGCCAGCAGTGATAGCGGGAGGACGAAAAACACCGGGGAGCTGTTTTTT; cdr3_aa: CASSDSGRTKNTGELFF
clone_size: NA; j_call: TRBJ1-1; d_call: NA; v_call: TRBV6-5; cdr3_nt: TGTGCCAGCAGGATCCGGTGGGACACTGAAGCTTTCTTT; cdr3_aa: CASRIRWDTEAFF
clone_size: few; j_call: TRBJ2-7; d_call: NA; v_call: TRBV2; cdr3_nt: TGTGCCAGCAGTGAACTCGTCTACGAGCAGTACTTC; cdr3_aa: CASSELVYEQYF
clone_size: few; j_call: TRBJ2-5; d_call: NA; v_call: TRBV4-2; cdr3_nt: TGTGCCAGCAGCCACGACGACAGACCGAAAGAGACCCAGTACTTC; cdr3_aa: CASSHDDRPKETQYF
clone_size: NA; j_call: TRBJ1-1; d_call: NA; v_call: TRBV30; cdr3_nt: TGTGCCTGGAGAACCCCCCGGGGGGAAGCTTTCTTT; cdr3_aa: CAWRTPRGEAFF
clone_size: few; j_call: TRBJ1-1; d_call: NA; v_call: TRBV27; cdr3_nt: TGTGCCAGCTCAGGGTCTGGAAACACTGAAGCTTTCTTT; cdr3_aa: CASSGSGNTEAFF
clone_size: NA; j_call: TRBJ1-5; d_call: NA; v_call: TRBV6-1; cdr3_nt: TGTGCCACCCAGGTTTGGGTCAATCAGCCCCAGCATTTT; cdr3_aa: CATQVWVNQPQHF
clone_size: few; j_call: TRBJ1-1; d_call: NA; v_call: TRBV11-2; cdr3_nt: TGTGCCAGCAGCTTAGATTCAGGTAGCACTGAAGCTTTCTTT; cdr3_aa: CASSLDSGSTEAFF
clone_size: NA; j_call: TRBJ1-2; d_call: NA; v_call: TRBV18; cdr3_nt: TGTGCCAGCTCGGAGCAAGGATACGGGGATGGCTACACCTTC; cdr3_aa: CASSEQGYGDGYTF
clone_size: NA; j_call: TRBJ1-2; d_call: NA; v_call: TRBV5-4; cdr3_nt: TGTGCCAGCAGCAAAGACGGGACGCGGGATCCTAACTATGGCTACACCTTC; cdr3_aa: CASSKDGTRDPNYGYTF
clone_size: once; j_call: TRBJ2-7; d_call: TRBD1; v_call: TRBV6-5; cdr3_nt: TGTGCCAGCAGACCCGGACAGGGAGAAGTCGAGCAGTACTTC; cdr3_aa: CASRPGQGEVEQYF
clone_size: NA; j_call: TRBJ2-7; d_call: TRBD2; v_call: TRBV6-5; cdr3_nt: TGTGCCAGCAGTTACTCTGGCGGGAGCTCCTACGAGCAGTACTTC; cdr3_aa: CASSYSGGSSYEQYF
clone_size: NA; j_call: TRBJ1-4; d_call: NA; v_call: TRBV28; cdr3_nt: TGTGCCAGCAGTTTAGATTTCGGGGGGCCTAATGAAAAACTGTTTTTT; cdr3_aa: CASSLDFGGPNEKLFF
clone_size: NA; j_call: TRBJ2-7; d_call: TRBD2; v_call: TRBV5-1; cdr3_nt: TGCGCCAGCAGCCCTCGAGAAGGCGCCGGGGGGGAGCAGTACTTC; cdr3_aa: CASSPREGAGGEQYF
clone_size: NA; j_call: TRBJ2-3; d_call: NA; v_call: TRBV7-6; cdr3_nt: TGTGCCAGCAGCCCCAAGAGGGCCCCTGTTGGAGATACGCAGTATTTT; cdr3_aa: CASSPKRAPVGDTQYF
clone_size: NA; j_call: TRBJ2-3; d_call: TRBD2; v_call: TRBV5-1; cdr3_nt: TGCGCCAGCAGCTTGGGGTCTAGCGGGAGCAACGCAGATACGCAGTATTTT; cdr3_aa: CASSLGSSGSNADTQYF
clone_size: few; j_call: TRBJ2-5; d_call: TRBD1; v_call: TRBV6-1; cdr3_nt: TGTGCCAGCAGTGATTTGGCAGGGGGCAGAGAGACCCAGTACTTC; cdr3_aa: CASSDLAGGRETQYF
clone_size: NA; j_call: TRBJ2-7; d_call: NA; v_call: TRBV28; cdr3_nt: TGTGCCAGCAGTTTATTGGGGTACGAGCAGTACTTC; cdr3_aa: CASSLLGYEQYF
clone_size: NA; j_call: TRBJ1-2; d_call: NA; v_call: TRBV4-1; cdr3_nt: TGCGCCAGCGGCCAGGGAGCTAACTATGGCTACACCTTC; cdr3_aa: CASGQGANYGYTF
clone_size: NA; j_call: TRBJ1-2; d_call: NA; v_call: TRBV12-5; cdr3_nt: TGTGCTAGTGGTTTGGTTCCCGGACACCATGGCTACACCTTC; cdr3_aa: CASGLVPGHHGYTF
clone_size: NA; j_call: TRBJ2-5; d_call: NA; v_call: TRBV4-1; cdr3_nt: TGCGCCAGCAGCCAACCCCTTGGGACCCAGTACTTC; cdr3_aa: CASSQPLGTQYF
clone_size: NA; j_call: TRBJ1-2; d_call: NA; v_call: TRBV6-1; cdr3_nt: TGTGCCAGCAGCTTGGACAGCAACTATGGCTACACCTTC; cdr3_aa: CASSLDSNYGYTF
clone_size: NA; j_call: TRBJ1-1; d_call: NA; v_call: TRBV28; cdr3_nt: TGTGCCACCGGAGGTTTCTCCACTGAAGCTTTCTTT; cdr3_aa: CATGGFSTEAFF
clone_size: NA; j_call: TRBJ2-2; d_call: TRBD2; v_call: TRBV28; cdr3_nt: TGTGCCAGCAGTTTATCCTCGCGGGAGAGGGCCGGGGAGCTGTTTTTT; cdr3_aa: CASSLSSRERAGELFF
clone_size: NA; j_call: TRBJ2-2; d_call: NA; v_call: TRBV9; cdr3_nt: TGTGCCAGCAGCGTTAGCCCGGTGGAAACCGGGGAGCTGTTTTTT; cdr3_aa: CASSVSPVETGELFF
clone_size: NA; j_call: TRBJ1-3; d_call: TRBD1; v_call: TRBV5-8; cdr3_nt: TGTGCCAGCAGAAGGACAGGCGGCGGCTCTGGAAACACCATATATTTT; cdr3_aa: CASRRTGGGSGNTIYF
clone_size: once; j_call: TRBJ1-5; d_call: NA; v_call: TRBV28; cdr3_nt: TGTGCCAGCAGTTTACCTGGGTATGGCAATCAGCCCCAGCATTTT; cdr3_aa: CASSLPGYGNQPQHF
clone_size: few; j_call: TRBJ1-2; d_call: NA; v_call: TRBV9; cdr3_nt: TGTGCCAGCAAAGGCTATGGCTACACCTTC; cdr3_aa: CASKGYGYTF
clone_size: NA; j_call: TRBJ1-5; d_call: NA; v_call: TRBV7-2; cdr3_nt: TGTGCCAGCAGCTTCCAGGGAAATCAGCCCCAGCATTTT; cdr3_aa: CASSFQGNQPQHF
clone_size: NA; j_call: TRBJ1-2; d_call: NA; v_call: TRBV5-1; cdr3_nt: TGCGCCAGCAGCTTGGGGGACGGGCCCTATGGCTACACCTTC; cdr3_aa: CASSLGDGPYGYTF
clone_size: NA; j_call: TRBJ1-2; d_call: TRBD1; v_call: TRBV6-5; cdr3_nt: TGTGCCAGCAGCCGTACAGGGGCCAACTATGGCTACACCTTC; cdr3_aa: CASSRTGANYGYTF
clone_size: NA; j_call: TRBJ1-1; d_call: NA; v_call: TRBV5-1; cdr3_nt: TGCGCCAGCAGCTTGGAGGGAAGCGGCACTGAAGCTTTCTTT; cdr3_aa: CASSLEGSGTEAFF
clone_size: NA; j_call: TRBJ1-5; d_call: NA; v_call: TRBV7-2; cdr3_nt: TGTGCCAGCAGCCCACGGGGAGGTCAGCCCCAGCATTTT; cdr3_aa: CASSPRGGQPQHF
clone_size: once; j_call: TRBJ2-3; d_call: NA; v_call: TRBV5-1; cdr3_nt: TGCGCCAGCAGCTTGGCACTACCTAGCACAGATACGCAGTATTTT; cdr3_aa: CASSLALPSTDTQYF
clone_size: few; j_call: TRBJ2-7; d_call: TRBD1; v_call: TRBV11-2; cdr3_nt: TGTGCCAGCAGCCCTACAGGGGGTGCAAACGAGCAGTACTTC; cdr3_aa: CASSPTGGANEQYF
clone_size: NA; j_call: TRBJ2-7; d_call: NA; v_call: TRBV27; cdr3_nt: TGTGCCAGCAGTTTTCAGGTCGCCCACGAGCAGTACTTC; cdr3_aa: CASSFQVAHEQYF
clone_size: NA; j_call: TRBJ1-4; d_call: TRBD1; v_call: TRBV28; cdr3_nt: TGTGCCAGCAGTTCGGGACAGGCTAATGAAAAACTGTTTTTT; cdr3_aa: CASSSGQANEKLFF
clone_size: few; j_call: TRBJ1-1; d_call: NA; v_call: TRBV28; cdr3_nt: TGTGCCAGCAGTTTTTTTGGAGGTACTGAAGCTTTCTTT; cdr3_aa: CASSFFGGTEAFF
clone_size: once; j_call: TRBJ2-3; d_call: TRBD1; v_call: TRBV5-1; cdr3_nt: TGCGCCAGCAGCTCCGGACAGGGAACAGATACGCAGTATTTT; cdr3_aa: CASSSGQGTDTQYF
clone_size: NA; j_call: TRBJ2-1; d_call: TRBD1; v_call: TRBV5-1; cdr3_nt: TGCGCCAGCAGCTTGGACGGACAGGGAGGAAATGAGCAGTTCTTC; cdr3_aa: CASSLDGQGGNEQFF
clone_size: NA; j_call: TRBJ2-1; d_call: TRBD2; v_call: TRBV7-9; cdr3_nt: TGTGCCAGCAGCTTAGCGTGGGCTAGCGGGAGGCCGGGGAAAAATGAGCAGTTCTTC; cdr3_aa: CASSLAWASGRPGKNEQFF
clone_size: many; j_call: TRBJ1-5; d_call: NA; v_call: TRBV6-5; cdr3_nt: TGTGCCAGCAGAAAAACAGGGTTGGACAATCAGCCCCAGCATTTT; cdr3_aa: CASRKTGLDNQPQHF
clone_size: few; j_call: TRBJ2-1; d_call: TRBD2; v_call: TRBV19; cdr3_nt: TGTGCCAGTAGTCTTGGACTAGCGGGAGTTGTCAATGAGCAGTTCTTC; cdr3_aa: CASSLGLAGVVNEQFF
clone_size: NA; j_call: TRBJ1-1; d_call: NA; v_call: TRBV10-1; cdr3_nt: TGCGCCAGCAGTGAGAGGCACGACAACACTGAAGCTTTCTTT; cdr3_aa: CASSERHDNTEAFF
clone_size: NA; j_call: TRBJ2-7; d_call: NA; v_call: TRBV28; cdr3_nt: TGTGCCAGCAGTCCCCCCCGTGATCGTGCCGAGCAGTACTTC; cdr3_aa: CASSPPRDRAEQYF
clone_size: NA; j_call: TRBJ1-2; d_call: NA; v_call: TRBV5-4; cdr3_nt: TGTGCCAGCAGCTATCCAAGCGGGGAAAACTATGGCTACACCTTC; cdr3_aa: CASSYPSGENYGYTF
clone_size: NA; j_call: TRBJ2-7; d_call: TRBD2; v_call: TRBV4-1; cdr3_nt: TGCGCCAGCAGCCCCCCCGGGGGGGCTCTCTACGAGCAGTACTTC; cdr3_aa: CASSPPGGALYEQYF